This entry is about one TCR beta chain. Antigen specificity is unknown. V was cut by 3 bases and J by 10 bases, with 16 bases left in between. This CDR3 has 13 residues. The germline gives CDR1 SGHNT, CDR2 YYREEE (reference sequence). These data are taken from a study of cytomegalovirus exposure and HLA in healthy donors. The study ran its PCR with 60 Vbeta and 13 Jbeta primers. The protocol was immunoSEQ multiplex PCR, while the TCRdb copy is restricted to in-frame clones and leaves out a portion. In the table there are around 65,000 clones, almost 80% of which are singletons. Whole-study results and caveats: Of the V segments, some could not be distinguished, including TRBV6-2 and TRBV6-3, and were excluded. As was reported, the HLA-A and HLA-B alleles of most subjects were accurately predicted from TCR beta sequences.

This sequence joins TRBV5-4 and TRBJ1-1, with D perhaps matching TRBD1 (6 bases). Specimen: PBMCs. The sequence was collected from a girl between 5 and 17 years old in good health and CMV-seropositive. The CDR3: CASSWSGANLAFF. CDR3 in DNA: TGTGCCAGCAGCTGGTCAGGGGCTAACCTAGCTTTCTTT.